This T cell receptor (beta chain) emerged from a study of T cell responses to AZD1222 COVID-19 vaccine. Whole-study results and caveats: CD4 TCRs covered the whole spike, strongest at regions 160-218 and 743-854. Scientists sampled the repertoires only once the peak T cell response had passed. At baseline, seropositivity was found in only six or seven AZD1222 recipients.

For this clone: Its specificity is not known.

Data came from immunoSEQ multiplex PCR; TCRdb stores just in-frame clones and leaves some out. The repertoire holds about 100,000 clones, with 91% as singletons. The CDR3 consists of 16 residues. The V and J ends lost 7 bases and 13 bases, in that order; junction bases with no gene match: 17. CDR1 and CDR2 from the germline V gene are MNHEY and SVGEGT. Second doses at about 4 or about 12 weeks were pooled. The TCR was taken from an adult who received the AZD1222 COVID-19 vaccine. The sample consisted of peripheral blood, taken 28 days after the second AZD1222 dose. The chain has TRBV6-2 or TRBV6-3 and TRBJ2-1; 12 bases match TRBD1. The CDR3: CASIPGGQGARPIQFF. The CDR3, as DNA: TGTGCCAGCATCCCGGGGGGACAGGGGGCCCGCCCGATCCAGTTCTTC.